A selection of T cell receptor beta chains follows, all from one sample in a study of early stage breast cancer tumors. TCRdb's copy holds only in-frame clones and misses some; the assay was immunoSEQ multiplex PCR. Of about 8,400 clones listed, roughly 80% were seen once; the top ten hold around 7.9%. Sequencing used normal breast tissue next to the tumor. Receptors originate from a person between 55 and 69 years old with breast cancer. Both conserved end residues are part of each CDR3. A D gene is named only where the DNA matches it firmly. For some rows the clone size is stated as once, few or many, or as a class when expanded; others skip it.

j_call d_call clone_size v_call cdr3_nt cdr3_aa
TRBJ2-1 TRBD1 . TRBV6-5 TGTGCCAGCAGTTCCCCGGACAGGGGACCTGAGCAGTTCTTC CASSSPDRGPEQFF
TRBJ2-7 . . TRBV18 TGTGCCAGCTCACCACAGGGAGACGAGCAGTACTTC CASSPQGDEQYF
TRBJ1-4 . . TRBV5-5 TGTGCCAGCAGCTTTCGGGGATCTAATGAAAAACTGTTTTTT CASSFRGSNEKLFF
TRBJ2-1 . . TRBV29-1 TGCAGCGTTGATAAGTTCGGAGGCTCCTACAATGAGCAGTTCTTC CSVDKFGGSYNEQFF
TRBJ2-2 . . TRBV29-1 TGCAGCGTTTCCCTAAAGACCGGGGAGCTGTTTTTT CSVSLKTGELFF
TRBJ1-5 TRBD1 . TRBV28 TGTGCCAGCAGACTCGCAGGGGGCGGTCAGCCCCAGCATTTT CASRLAGGGQPQHF
TRBJ2-7 . . TRBV25-1 TGTGCCAGCAGTGAATCGGAAGGGAGCTCCTACGAGCAGTACTTC CASSESEGSSYEQYF
TRBJ1-2 . . TRBV27 TGTGCCAGCGAGGTCTACTCGGGGAACTCTGGCTACACCTTC CASEVYSGNSGYTF
TRBJ2-5 TRBD2 . TRBV5-4 TGTGCCAGCAGCTTGGGGCGGGGGGGCCAAGAGACCCAGTACTTC CASSLGRGGQETQYF
TRBJ2-1 . . TRBV4-2 TGTGCCAGCAGATTCGGAGGGTTATCATATGACAATGAGCAGTTCTTC CASRFGGLSYDNEQFF
TRBJ2-7 TRBD2 . TRBV7-9 TGTGCCAGCAGCATAGCGGGGATAACCTACGAGCAGTACTTC CASSIAGITYEQYF
TRBJ2-2 . . TRBV9 TGTGCCAGCAGCTCCCTCCCTCCCGGGGCCGGGGAGCTGTTTTTT CASSSLPPGAGELFF
TRBJ1-1 . . TRBV18 TGTGCCAGCTCATATGCATCGAGGTCTGAAGCTTTCTTT CASSYASRSEAFF
TRBJ2-1 . . TRBV5-1 TGCGCCAGCAGCTTGGCCAGGGGATCGTCCTACAATGAGCAGTTCTTC CASSLARGSSYNEQFF
TRBJ1-5 . . TRBV10-1 TGCGCCAGCAGTGATCGAGACAGGTACTATAGCAATCAGCCCCAGCATTTT CASSDRDRYYSNQPQHF
TRBJ2-3 . . TRBV11-1 TGTGCCAGCAGCTGGGGCGGCGAGAGCACAGATACGCAGTATTTT CASSWGGESTDTQYF
TRBJ1-1 TRBD1 . TRBV5-1 TGCGCCAGCAGCCAGGGGGCTGGAAGCACTGAAGCTTTCTTT CASSQGAGSTEAFF
TRBJ1-5 . . TRBV5-5 TGTGCCAGCAGCTTGGCATGGGACCGAAGCAATCAGCCCCAGCATTTT CASSLAWDRSNQPQHF
TRBJ1-1 . . TRBV27 TGTGCCAGCAGTTTATGGGCAGGGTGGGGGAACACTGAAGCTTTCTTT CASSLWAGWGNTEAFF
TRBJ2-7 . few TRBV7-9 TGTGCCAGCAGCCAGGGGCCAGGTCGATCCTACGAGCAGTACTTC CASSQGPGRSYEQYF
TRBJ1-2 . . TRBV6-6 TGTGCCAGCACCAGAGACGCGGGTTGGAATGGCTACACCTTC CASTRDAGWNGYTF
TRBJ1-6 . . TRBV7-8 TGTGCCAGCAGCTTTAATACGGGTTTTAATTCACCCCTCCACTTT CASSFNTGFNSPLHF
TRBJ1-2 . . TRBV7-3 TGTGCCAGCAGCTTATCAGGCCTATACACCTTC CASSLSGLYTF
TRBJ2-1 . few TRBV2 TGTGCCAGCAGACCGGACCACAATGAGCAGTTCTTC CASRPDHNEQFF
TRBJ1-1 TRBD1 . TRBV18 TGTGCCAGCTCTCCCGGGACAGGGGGCAGGAACACTGAAGCTTTCTTT CASSPGTGGRNTEAFF
TRBJ2-3 TRBD2 few TRBV7-3 TGTGCCAGCAGCTACACAAGCGGGGGGGGCACAGATACGCAGTATTTT CASSYTSGGGTDTQYF
TRBJ2-3 . . TRBV5-1 TGCGCCAGCAGCCGCCGCGCGGGGTTTATGACAGATACGCAGTATTTT CASSRRAGFMTDTQYF
TRBJ1-3 TRBD1 . TRBV6-6 TGTGCCAGCAGTAGGGACAGCAGCTCTGGAAACACCATATATTTT CASSRDSSSGNTIYF
TRBJ1-1 . few TRBV19 TGTGCCAGTATTGGGAAGGGTTCCACTGAAGCTTTCTTT CASIGKGSTEAFF
TRBJ2-2 TRBD1 . TRBV28 TGTGCCAGCAGTTTGACCGGGACAGGGAAGAAAGGGGAGCTGTTTTTT CASSLTGTGKKGELFF
TRBJ1-5 TRBD1 . TRBV19 TGTGCCAGTAGCAGTCCGGGACAGGGGGCCCAGCCCCAGCATTTT CASSSPGQGAQPQHF
TRBJ2-3 TRBD2 . TRBV7-8 TGTGCCAGCAGCATGAGCTCCAGCGGCGGGAGGGCTATTTCGTATTTT CASSMSSSGGRAISYF
TRBJ2-3 . . TRBV7-2 TGTGCCAGCAGCTTAGATAGTCGAGGCCGAACGGATACGCAGTATTTT CASSLDSRGRTDTQYF
TRBJ1-1 . . TRBV5-4 TGTGCCAGCAGCTTGAGCCGCGAGGCTGAAGCTTTCTTT CASSLSREAEAFF
TRBJ2-1 TRBD2 once TRBV11-2 TGTGCCAGCAGCTCCCCCGGACTAGCGGGGGGAATTTACAATGAGCAGTTCTTC CASSSPGLAGGIYNEQFF
TRBJ2-5 TRBD2 once TRBV18 TGTGCCAGCCAGCCTACTCTAGCGGGGGGGCCCGCTCAAGAGACCCAGTACTTC CASQPTLAGGPAQETQYF
TRBJ2-3 . . TRBV6-1 TGTGCCAGCAGTGATTCACATGGGGGGAGAGATACGCAGTATTTT CASSDSHGGRDTQYF
TRBJ1-1 . . TRBV6-5 TGTGCCAGCAGTTATCGCGGACAGATGAACACTGAAGCTTTCTTT CASSYRGQMNTEAFF
TRBJ1-1 . . TRBV19 TGTGCCAGTAGTATCTCCCTGAACACTGAAGCTTTCTTT CASSISLNTEAFF
TRBJ2-3 . . TRBV2 TGTGCCAGCACTCCCGGGATGGGCACAGATACGCAGTATTTT CASTPGMGTDTQYF
TRBJ2-7 TRBD2 few TRBV4-1 TGCGCCAGCAGCCTCTCACGGACTAGCAGCTACGAGCAGTACTTC CASSLSRTSSYEQYF
TRBJ2-3 TRBD2 . TRBV7-9 TGTGCCAGCAGTTTTACAGGCGGGGGGAGCACAGATACGCAGTATTTT CASSFTGGGSTDTQYF
TRBJ2-7 TRBD1 . TRBV19 TGTGCCAGTAGTAAGGGGACAGGGAGCTCCTACGAGCAGTACTTC CASSKGTGSSYEQYF
TRBJ2-1 TRBD2 . TRBV7-9 TGTGCCAGCAGCTTAGGGGGTGGACTAGCGGGAGCGCGGGAGCAGTTCTTC CASSLGGGLAGAREQFF
TRBJ1-1 . few TRBV29-1 TGCAGCGTTGGATTTGAAGCTTTCTTT CSVGFEAFF
TRBJ2-5 . . TRBV20-1 TGCAGTGCCACCAGGGGTGAGACCCAGTACTTC CSATRGETQYF
TRBJ1-6 TRBD1 once TRBV5-1 TGCGCCAGCAGCGGACAGGACTATAATTCACCCCTCCACTTT CASSGQDYNSPLHF
TRBJ2-1 TRBD1 . TRBV7-6 TGTGCCAGCAGCTTAGGGGGGACAGGGAGATACAATGAGCAGTTCTTC CASSLGGTGRYNEQFF
TRBJ2-1 . . TRBV5-1 TGCGCCAGCGGACCAGGTGGGGGGGGACAAAGCTCCTACAATGAGCAGTTCTTC CASGPGGGGQSSYNEQFF
TRBJ2-2 TRBD2 . TRBV29-1 TGCAGCGCAGGCAGCCGGGAGGGGGTCGGGGAGCTGTTTTTT CSAGSREGVGELFF
TRBJ2-3 TRBD2 . TRBV19 TGTGCCAGTAGTTCGGGACTAGCGGGGCGCACAGATACGCAGTATTTT CASSSGLAGRTDTQYF
TRBJ1-3 . . TRBV18 TGTGCCAGCTCAATCTCGACAGGCCACTCTGGAAACACCATATATTTT CASSISTGHSGNTIYF
TRBJ1-2 . . TRBV5-1 TGCGCCAGCGGCCTTACCGGGTCTACTGTGAACTATGGCTACACCTTC CASGLTGSTVNYGYTF